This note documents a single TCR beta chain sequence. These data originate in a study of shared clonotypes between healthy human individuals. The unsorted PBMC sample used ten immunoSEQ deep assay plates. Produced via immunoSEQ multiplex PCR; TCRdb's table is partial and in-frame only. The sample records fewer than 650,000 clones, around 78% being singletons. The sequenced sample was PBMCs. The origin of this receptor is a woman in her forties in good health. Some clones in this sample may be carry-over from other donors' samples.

The CDR3 loop reads CASSSSGTGDYGYTF. The CDR3 nucleotides are TGTGCCAGCAGCTCCTCCGGAACAGGCGACTATGGCTACACCTTC. This rearrangement joins TRBV7-8 to TRBJ1-2, with D maybe TRBD1 (5 bases). V gave up 4 bases and J gave up 3 bases, with 15 bases separating them. The CDR3 contains 15 residues. Germline CDR1 SGHVS, CDR2 FQNEAQ.